The clone carrying this T cell receptor (beta chain) was seen many times. The antigen remains undetermined. These data are taken from a study of T cells in Graves' hyperthyroidism and ophthalmopathy. The V end lost 7 bases, the J end lost 3 bases, and 10 bases lay between the germline ends. Germline V gene sequence: CDR1 MDHEN, CDR2 SYDVKM. This CDR3 has 13 amino acids. Study-wide findings and caveats: A model using 13 V-J features told ophthalmopathy apart from stable hyperthyroidism.

Amplification of TCR beta CDR3 regions was performed using RNA transcripts as template. In the first-round RT-PCR of the TCR CDR3, the HTBI primer set was used. Using its own MiXCR run on the multiplex PCR reads, TCRdb lists one record per CDR3 protein. The data show over 500,000 distinct CDR3 sequences, with around 15% seen just once and more than 11% held by the top ten. The source of the PBMCs was over 8.5 ml of fresh peripheral blood. The sequencing input was blood. The sequence derives from a middle-aged woman with Graves' hyperthyroidism. This chain connects TRBV28 to TRBJ1-5, with D perhaps TRBD1 (6 bases). CDR3: CASTTGNNQPQHF. CDR3 bases: TGTGCCAGCACCACAGGGAACAATCAGCCCCAGCATTTT.